Listed here are 27 T cell receptor beta chains from one sample, sequenced in a study of blood T cell repertoires in COVID-19. This table comes from immunoSEQ multiplex PCR, and its TCRdb copy is limited to in-frame clones, with some not included. This table has some 60,000 clones, 80% to 95% appearing once. The sequenced sample consisted of peripheral blood. These receptors were taken from a human donor in a cohort sampled during active COVID-19.

J is TRBJ1-5 and V is TRBV19, with D possibly being TRBD1 (5 bases). Germline-derived CDR1 and CDR2 are LNHDA and SQIVND (reference sequence). The CDR3 length is 14 residues. Trimming removed 9 bases at V and 1 base at J, with 13 bases between. The CDR3 here is CASETVRSNQPQHF. The CDR3 DNA sequence: TGTGCCAGCGAGACAGTTCGGAGCAATCAGCCCCAGCATTTT.

The V call is TRBV5-6, the J call TRBJ1-2, with TRBD1 matching 8 bases. Germline CDR1 reads SGHDT; CDR2 reads YYEEEE. The trim removed 0 bases at V and 4 bases at J, leaving 5 bases unmatched. The CDR3 is made up of 15 amino acids. This CDR3 reads CASSLVGTGGYGYTF. In DNA form, the CDR3 reads TGTGCCAGCAGCTTGGTTGGGACAGGAGGCTATGGCTACACCTTC.

The chain couples TRBV7-9 to TRBJ2-4; no firm D call. Germline V gene sequence: CDR1 SEHNR, CDR2 FQNEAQ (reference sequence). Trimming left V 7 bases short and J 4 bases short, with 14 bases between. This CDR3 comprises 14 residues. The CDR3 region is CASTSGQPKNIQYF. The CDR3 DNA reads TGTGCCAGCACTTCAGGCCAACCTAAAAACATTCAGTACTTC.

The chain is built from TRBV5-1 and TRBJ2-1, with a possible D match to TRBD1 (5 bases). Germline V gene sequence: CDR1 SGHRS, CDR2 YFSETQ. Trimming left V 5 bases short and J 1 base short, with 13 bases between. The CDR3 extends over 15 amino acids. As DNA, the CDR3 is TGCGCCAGCAGTCTTGCTCCAGGGTCCTACAATGAGCAGTTCTTC. Translated: CASSLAPGSYNEQFF.

This sequence joins TRBV4-3 and TRBJ2-7; tentatively, D is TRBD2 (6 bases). V lost 1 base, J lost 7 bases, and 17 bases lay in between. Germline V gene sequence: CDR1 LGHNA, CDR2 YSLEER. CDR3 length: 15 residues. CDR3 protein: CASSQGWGEVGEQYF. In DNA form, the CDR3 reads TGCGCCAGCAGCCAAGGTTGGGGGGAGGTAGGGGAGCAGTACTTC.

The chain has TRBV5-4 and TRBJ2-7, with TRBD1 matching over 7 bases. Germline V gives CDR1 SGHNT, CDR2 YYREEE (reference sequence). Trimming cost V 3 bases and J 2 bases; bases outside gene matches: 5. This CDR3 contains 14 residues. The CDR3 DNA reads TGTGCCAGCAGCTCGGGGACAGCCACCTACGAGCAGTACTTC. As protein: CASSSGTATYEQYF.

The chain recombines TRBV10-3 with TRBJ2-7; maybe TRBD2 (6 bases). V dropped 8 bases and J dropped 6 bases, with 20 bases sitting between them. Germline-derived CDR1 and CDR2 are ENHRY and SYGVKD. The CDR3 extends over 14 amino acids. CDR3 residues: CAIGPPPSAGEQYF. The CDR3 DNA reads TGTGCCATCGGGCCTCCCCCTAGCGCGGGCGAGCAGTACTTC.

This chain connects TRBV7-8 to TRBJ1-1, with D uncertain. Germline CDR1 is SGHVS and CDR2 is FQNEAQ. This CDR3 is 11 amino acids long. V lost 5 bases, J lost 7 bases, and 8 bases lay in between. The DNA of the CDR3 is TGTGCCAGCAGCCTAGGGAGTGAAGCTTTCTTT. Protein product: CASSLGSEAFF.

The CDR3 coding sequence is TGTGCCAGCAGCTTAGACCAGGATAGCAATCAGCCCCAGCATTTT. Translated: CASSLDQDSNQPQHF. The chain joins TRBV11-2 to TRBJ1-5; D call uncertain. The germline V gene has CDR1 SGHAT and CDR2 FQNNGV. V gave up 0 bases and J gave up 0 bases, with 6 bases separating them. The CDR3 loop spans 15 amino acids.

There are a few counts of this clone. The chain recombines TRBV6-1 with TRBJ1-4; 9 bases fit TRBD1. Germline CDR1 reads MNHNS; CDR2 reads SASEGT. Losses at the gene ends were 2 bases for V and 5 bases for J; bases not matched to a gene: 6. The CDR3 is made up of 16 amino acids. The CDR3 DNA is TGTGCCAGCAGTGAAACCTCCGGGACAGGGAATGAAAAACTGTTTTTT. Protein: CASSETSGTGNEKLFF.

The chain recombines TRBV14 with TRBJ2-1; the match to TRBD2 covers 8 bases. Germline lookup yields CDR1 SGHDN and CDR2 FVKESK. The CDR3 is 16 amino acids. The V and J ends lost 0 bases and 7 bases, in that order; junction bases with no gene match: 8. In DNA form, the CDR3 reads TGTGCCAGCAGCCAAGATCCGCGGGGGGTCAAGAATGAGCAGTTCTTC. Translated, it gives CASSQDPRGVKNEQFF. Based on the CDR3 plus reference TRBV14 and TRBJ2-1, the full variable domain is EAGVTQFPSHSVIEKGQTVTLRCDPISGHDNLYWYRRVMGKEIKFLLHFVKESKQDESGMPNNRFLAERTGGTYSTLKVQPAELEDSGVYFCASSQDPRGVKNEQFFGPGTRLTVL.

The chain recombines TRBV21-1 with TRBJ1-1; the table's TRBD1 call for D was not verified on the DNA. TRBV21-1 is classified as a pseudogene. The CDR3 length is 15 residues. The CDR3 loop is CASRPPGWLNTEAFF. CDR3 DNA: TGTGCCAGCAGACCCCCAGGGTGGCTGAACACTGAAGCTTTCTTT.

The chain carries TRBV5-1 and TRBJ1-4, with 9 bases fitting TRBD1. Germline V gene lookup returns CDR1 SGHRS and CDR2 YFSETQ. With 4 bases clipped from V and 5 bases from J, the junction kept 6 bases outside the gene matches. The CDR3 runs 15 residues. The CDR3 nucleotides are TGCGCCAGCAGCCGGGAGGGGACAGGGAATGAAAAACTGTTTTTT. It yields the protein CASSREGTGNEKLFF.

The CDR3 bases are TGTGCCAGCTCACCAGGACAGTACAACACCGGGGAGCTGTTTTTT. Residues: CASSPGQYNTGELFF. This rearrangement joins TRBV18 to TRBJ2-2; tentative D call: TRBD1 (6 bases). Germline CDR1 KGHSH, CDR2 LQKENI. V was clipped by 2 bases and J by 2 bases, with 9 bases between them. This CDR3 region has 15 residues.

The chain combines TRBV7-9 with TRBJ1-5; the D gene is possibly TRBD1 (5 bases). The CDR3 has 14 amino acids. Germline lookup yields CDR1 SEHNR and CDR2 FQNEAQ (reference sequence). V lost 6 bases and J lost 3, with 12 bases in between. The CDR3 DNA is TGTGCCAGCAGTTCCCGACAGACCAATCAGCCCCAGCATTTT. It translates to CASSSRQTNQPQHF.

This clone has a handful of counts. The J gene is TRBJ2-2, the V gene TRBV12-3 or TRBV12-4; TRBD2 is a possible D gene (5 bases). The CDR3 spans 13 residues. V shed 1 base and J shed 5 bases, with 5 bases lying between them. As DNA, the CDR3 is TGTGCCAGCAGTTTAGGCGGGACCGGGGAGCTGTTTTTT. Amino acids: CASSLGGTGELFF.

The genes are TRBV19 and TRBJ1-2; perhaps TRBD1 as D (6 bases). This CDR3 is built from 16 residues. Trimming removed 6 bases at V and 0 bases at J, with 17 bases between. Germline values: CDR1 LNHDA, CDR2 SQIVND (reference sequence). The CDR3 loop reads CASRRQETLSNYGYTF. The CDR3, as DNA: TGTGCCAGTAGACGACAGGAGACCTTATCTAACTATGGCTACACCTTC.

The sample holds a few counts of this clone. The chain uses TRBV27 and TRBJ1-3; 8 nucleotides align to TRBD1. Germline-derived CDR1 and CDR2 are MNHEY and SMNVEV (reference sequence). The CDR3 extends over 12 amino acids. V gave up 8 bases and J gave up 8 bases; unmatched junction bases: 5. The CDR3, as DNA: TGTGCCAGCGGGAAACAGGGGGACACCATATATTTT. Residues: CASGKQGDTIYF.

The chain joins TRBV4-1 to TRBJ2-1; 11 bases line up with TRBD2. Germline V gene data show CDR1 as MGHRA and CDR2 as YSYEKL. The V segment lost 5 bases and the J segment 4 bases; nucleotides outside the gene matches: 4. The CDR3 loop spans 15 amino acids. The DNA for the CDR3 is TGCGCCAGCAGCACGACTAGCGGGAAGTACAATGAGCAGTTCTTC. The encoded protein is CASSTTSGKYNEQFF.

V usage is TRBV7-2 and J usage is TRBJ2-7; TRBD1 agrees at 7 bases. This CDR3 is 14 amino acids long. J gave up 3 bases and V 5 bases, and 7 bases lay outside the gene matches. The V gene's germline CDR1 is SGHTA and CDR2 FQGNSA. The CDR3 protein is CASSVTGTSYEQYF. CDR3 in DNA: TGTGCCAGCAGCGTGACAGGGACAAGCTACGAGCAGTACTTC.

CDR3 coding DNA: TGTGCCATCAGTGAGTCCCTAACGGGGGGGGGCACAGATACGCAGTATTTT. This sequence encodes CAISESLTGGGTDTQYF. The rearrangement links TRBV10-3 to TRBJ2-3; TRBD2 matches at 8 bases. V lost 0 bases, J lost 1 base, and 6 bases stayed unmatched. CDR3 length equals 17 residues. Germline V gives CDR1 ENHRY, CDR2 SYGVKD.

The CDR3 sequence: CASSLGQSLAKNIQYF. DNA for the CDR3: TGTGCCAGCAGCTTAGGACAGAGCTTAGCCAAAAACATTCAGTACTTC. The V gene is TRBV7-2, the J gene TRBJ2-4; weak D call: TRBD1 (5 bases). With 1 base removed from V and 0 bases from J, the gap between germline ends came to 10 bases. The CDR3 contains 16 residues. CDR1 is SGHTA and CDR2 is FQGNSA in the germline V gene.

This clone turned up a few times. The J gene is TRBJ2-2, the V gene TRBV9; no clear D gene. Per germline, CDR1 SGDLS and CDR2 YYNGEE. Trimming pared 3 bases from V and 7 bases from J, leaving 7 bases between. This CDR3 contains 12 residues. In DNA form, the CDR3 reads TGTGCCAGCAGCGGTAGCCTCGGGGAGCTGTTTTTT. Protein: CASSGSLGELFF.

The chain's CDR3 is CASSSTTGISYEQYF. Written as DNA, the CDR3 is TGTGCCAGTAGTAGTACGACAGGCATCTCCTACGAGCAGTACTTC. The rearrangement uses TRBV19 and TRBJ2-7, with a weak D call TRBD1 (6 bases). The V gene lost 4 bases and the J gene lost 0 bases, with 13 bases spanning the gap. The CDR3 contains 15 residues. In germline, CDR1 is LNHDA, CDR2 SQIVND (reference sequence).

The genes are TRBV6-5 and TRBJ2-2; 7 nucleotides align to TRBD1. Trimming cost V 7 bases and J 3 bases; bases outside gene matches: 8. CDR3 length equals 15 residues. Germline values: CDR1 MNHEY, CDR2 SVGAGI. The CDR3 DNA is TGTGCCAGCATTCCCCAGGGGGTTTACACCGGGGAGCTGTTTTTT. Protein: CASIPQGVYTGELFF.

The chain has TRBV19 and TRBJ1-2; D is perhaps TRBD1 (6 bases). The CDR3 loop spans 14 amino acids. V was cut by 3 bases and J by 4 bases, with 12 bases left in between. Germline CDR1 and CDR2: LNHDA and SQIVND (reference sequence). CDR3 DNA sequence: TGTGCCAGTAGTATCTCCGACAGGTTCTATGGCTACACCTTC. It specifies CASSISDRFYGYTF. Together with reference TRBV19 and TRBJ1-2, the CDR3 gives the full variable domain: DGGITQSPKYLFRKEGQNVTLSCEQNLNHDAMYWYRQDPGQGLRLIYYSQIVNDFQKGDIAEGYSVSREKKESFPLTVTSAQKNPTAFYLCASSISDRFYGYTFGSGTRLTVV.

This clone was counted once. V gene TRBV3-1 (or the pseudogene TRBV3-2) combines with J gene TRBJ1-1; D unresolved. The CDR3 totals 14 residues. The germline CDR1 and CDR2 sequences are LGHDT and YNNKEL (reference sequence). V was clipped by 5 bases and J by 0 bases, with 10 bases between them. The CDR3 DNA reads TGTGCCAGCAGCGCAGGACTCGTGAACACTGAAGCTTTCTTT. Protein: CASSAGLVNTEAFF.